These 16 T cell receptor beta chains came from one sample sequenced in a study of blood T cell repertoires in COVID-19. Clones were read by immunoSEQ multiplex PCR, and TCRdb kept only the in-frame ones, dropping some. The sample lists some 380,000 clones; nearly 90% were seen once. Sequencing used PBMCs or T cells enriched from blood (not recorded which). The receptors shown here come from a woman aged 40-49 years with acute COVID-19.

This chain connects TRBV4-2 to TRBJ1-5, with D unclear. Trimming took 1 base from V and 4 from J, leaving 8 bases between them. CDR3 length: 14 amino acids. Germline CDR1 and CDR2: LGHNA and YNFKEQ. The CDR3 sequence is CASSQGAINQPQHF. In DNA form, the CDR3 reads TGTGCCAGCAGCCAAGGAGCGATTAATCAGCCCCAGCATTTT.

The chain couples TRBV15 to TRBJ2-7; TRBD1 might be the D (6 bases). V was cut by 2 bases and J by 2 bases, with 13 bases left in between. This CDR3 is built from 15 residues. Germline V gene sequence: CDR1 LNHNV, CDR2 YYDKDF (reference sequence). DNA of the CDR3: TGTGCCACCAGCAGAAACCCCACAGGGCCCTACGAGCAGTACTTC. Protein: CATSRNPTGPYEQYF.

This chain joins TRBV11-2 and TRBJ2-7; D might be TRBD2 (5 bases). The CDR3 totals 16 residues. CDR1 and CDR2 from the germline V gene are SGHAT and FQNNGV. The V end was cut by 1 base, the J end by 5 bases, with 18 bases between. The CDR3: CASSLVFRGSENEQYF. The CDR3 DNA reads as TGTGCCAGCAGCTTAGTTTTTCGAGGGTCAGAGAACGAGCAGTACTTC.

The CDR3 DNA reads TGTGCCAGCAGCAGGACTAGCGGGGGAACCGGGGAGCTGTTTTTT. Residues: CASSRTSGGTGELFF. The gene calls are TRBV6-2 or TRBV6-3 and TRBJ2-2, with TRBD2 matching 13 bases. CDR1 is MNHEY and CDR2 is SVGEGT in the germline V gene. The CDR3 contains 15 residues. Unmatched junction bases numbered 3, after V lost 6 bases and J lost 5 bases.

The rearrangement joins TRBV18 to TRBJ2-3; D possibly corresponds to TRBD1 (6 bases). Deletions cut 4 bases from V and 2 bases from J, with 10 bases between. The CDR3 sequence is 14 residues long. CDR1 is KGHSH and CDR2 is LQKENI in the germline V gene. The CDR3 DNA reads as TGTGCCAGCTCACAACGGACAGTCACAGATACGCAGTATTTT. Its protein is CASSQRTVTDTQYF.

This chain connects TRBV20-1 to TRBJ2-2, with D tentatively TRBD2 (6 bases). Trimming stripped 3 bases from V and 4 bases from J, with 9 bases between. The CDR3 loop spans 13 amino acids. Germline V gives CDR1 DFQATT, CDR2 SNEGSKA (reference sequence). CDR3 nucleotide sequence: TGCAGTGCTAGTAATAGCGGCACCGGGGAGCTGTTTTTT. It encodes CSASNSGTGELFF.

This clone was observed a single time. The chain links TRBV14 to TRBJ2-1; a possible D gene is TRBD2 (6 bases). The germline gives CDR1 SGHDN, CDR2 FVKESK. V was clipped by 4 bases and J by 3 bases, with 19 bases between them. The CDR3 runs to 17 residues. CDR3 coding DNA: TGTGCCAGCAGCCCCCCGGCGGGGACCCCTAACTACAATGAGCAGTTCTTC. Amino acids: CASSPPAGTPNYNEQFF. The full variable domain, completed using reference TRBV14 and TRBJ2-1, is EAGVTQFPSHSVIEKGQTVTLRCDPISGHDNLYWYRRVMGKEIKFLLHFVKESKQDESGMPNNRFLAERTGGTYSTLKVQPAELEDSGVYFCASSPPAGTPNYNEQFFGPGTRLTVL.

V is TRBV4-2 and J is TRBJ1-2; D is uncertain. Trimming removed 4 bases at V and 2 bases at J, with 14 bases between. The CDR3 runs to 15 residues. Germline CDR1 LGHNA, CDR2 YNFKEQ. Written as DNA, the CDR3 is TGTGCCAGCAGCCCCCGGGTTGATCGGAACTATGGCTACACCTTC. It is translated as CASSPRVDRNYGYTF.

The CDR3 is CASSLVGTAPTNEKLFF. The CDR3 region has the DNA TGTGCCAGCAGCTTGGTAGGGACAGCACCAACTAATGAAAAACTGTTTTTT. The chain recombines TRBV5-8 with TRBJ1-4, with TRBD1 matching over 7 bases. This CDR3 region has 17 residues. Germline CDR1 reads SGHTS; CDR2 reads YDEGEE. The junction had 5 bases not matched to a gene; V was cut back by 0 bases and J by 0 bases.

V is TRBV6-5 and J is TRBJ2-7; 7 nucleotides line up with TRBD2. The junction had 12 bases not matched to a gene; V was cut back by 7 bases and J by 6 bases. Germline-derived CDR1 and CDR2 are MNHEY and SVGAGI. The CDR3 runs to 14 residues. CDR3 DNA: TGTGCCAGCACCGAACCGGGGGGAATGGGCGAGCAGTACTTC. Translated, it gives CASTEPGGMGEQYF.

This clone was detected only once. The J gene is TRBJ2-4, the V gene TRBV21-1; TRBD2, the table's D call, was not compared with the DNA. TRBV21-1 is shown as a pseudogene. This CDR3 has 14 amino acids. The CDR3 here is CASSHVRRGNIQYF. The CDR3 DNA reads TGTGCCAGCAGCCACGTCAGGCGGGGGAACATTCAGTACTTC.

J is TRBJ2-3 and V is TRBV3-1 (or the pseudogene TRBV3-2); 11 bases are shared with TRBD2. V shed 1 base, J shed 2 bases, and the junction held 5 bases outside the gene matches. The CDR3 is 17 amino acids. Germline assignment: CDR1 LGHDT and CDR2 YNNKEL (reference sequence). The CDR3 protein is CASSQGLAGTLTDTQYF. CDR3 DNA sequence: TGTGCCAGCAGCCAAGGACTAGCGGGAACCCTCACAGATACGCAGTATTTT.

This clone appeared a few times. The chain links TRBV5-5 to TRBJ1-2; 8 nucleotides align to TRBD1. CDR3 size: 16 residues. V shed 4 bases and J 1 base; nucleotides not matched to a gene: 9. CDR1 and CDR2 (germline): SGHKS, YYEKEE (reference sequence). The CDR3 loop reads CASSPSGTGVNYGYTF. The CDR3 DNA follows: TGTGCCAGCAGCCCCTCAGGGACAGGAGTTAACTATGGCTACACCTTC. Full variable domain (missing parts from reference TRBV5-5 and TRBJ1-2): DAGVTQSPTHLIKTRGQQVTLRCSPISGHKSVSWYQQVLGQGPQFIFQYYEKEERGRGNFPDRFSARQFPNYSSELNVNALLLGDSALYLCASSPSGTGVNYGYTFGSGTRLTVV.

The chain is built from TRBV2 and TRBJ2-2; 11 positions match TRBD1. V trimming: 6 bases; J trimming: 1 base; junction bases outside the gene matches: 4. The V gene's germline CDR1 is SNHLY and CDR2 FYNNEI. The CDR3 consists of 16 residues. CDR3 in DNA: TGTGCCAGCAGGGACAGGGGGCAGTGGAACACCGGGGAGCTGTTTTTT. The encoded protein is CASRDRGQWNTGELFF.

This clone came up once. This chain uses TRBV5-4 with TRBJ2-5, with D possibly matching TRBD1 (6 bases). This CDR3 has 13 residues. Germline loops: CDR1 SGHNT, CDR2 YYREEE (reference sequence). Trimming removed 9 bases from V and 5 bases from J, with 17 bases in between. The CDR3 loop is CATKTGLVETQYF. The CDR3 DNA follows: TGTGCCACCAAAACAGGGCTGGTCGAGACCCAGTACTTC. Using reference TRBV5-4 and TRBJ2-5 for the parts outside the CDR3, the full variable domain is ETGVTQSPTHLIKTRGQQVTLRCSSQSGHNTVSWYQQALGQGPQFIFQYYREEENGRGNFPPRFSGLQFPNYSSELNVNALELDDSALYLCATKTGLVETQYFGPGTRLLVL.

The genes are TRBV7-9 and TRBJ1-3, with TRBD1 as a possible D gene (6 bases). The V end was cut by 1 base, the J end by 4 bases, with 11 bases between. This CDR3 is built from 15 residues. Germline V gene sequence: CDR1 SEHNR, CDR2 FQNEAQ (reference sequence). The DNA of the CDR3 is TGTGCCAGCAGCTTAGGAAGGACAGCGGGAAACACCATATATTTT. Its protein is CASSLGRTAGNTIYF.